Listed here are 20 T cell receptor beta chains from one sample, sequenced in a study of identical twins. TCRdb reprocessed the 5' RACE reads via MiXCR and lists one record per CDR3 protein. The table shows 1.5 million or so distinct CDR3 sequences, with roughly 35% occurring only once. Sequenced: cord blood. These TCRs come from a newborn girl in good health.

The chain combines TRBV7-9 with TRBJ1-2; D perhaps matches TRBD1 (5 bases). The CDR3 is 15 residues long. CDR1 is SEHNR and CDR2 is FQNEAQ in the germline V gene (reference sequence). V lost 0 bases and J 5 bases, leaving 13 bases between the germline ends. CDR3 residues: CASSLANRRGYGYTF. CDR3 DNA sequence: TGTGCCAGCAGCTTAGCGAACAGGCGGGGGTATGGCTACACCTTC.

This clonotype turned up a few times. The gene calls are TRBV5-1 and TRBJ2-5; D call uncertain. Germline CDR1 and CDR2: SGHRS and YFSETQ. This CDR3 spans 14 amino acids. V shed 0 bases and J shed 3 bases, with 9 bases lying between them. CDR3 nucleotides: TGCGCCAGCAGCTTGGGAGTAGGAAAAGAGACCCAGTACTTC. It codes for CASSLGVGKETQYF.

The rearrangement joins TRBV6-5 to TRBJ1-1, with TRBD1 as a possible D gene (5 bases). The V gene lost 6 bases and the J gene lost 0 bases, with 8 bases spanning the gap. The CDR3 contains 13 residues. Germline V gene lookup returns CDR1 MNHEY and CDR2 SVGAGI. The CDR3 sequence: CASRQVLNTEAFF. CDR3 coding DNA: TGTGCCAGCAGACAGGTTCTGAACACTGAAGCTTTCTTT.

The CDR3 nucleotides read TGTGCCAGCAGCTCCCTCCGGGCACGGCGTGGTGAGCAGTTCTTC. Its translation is CASSSLRARRGEQFF. The chain links TRBV28 to TRBJ2-1; no clear D. The CDR3 is 15 residues long. V was shortened by 6 bases and J by 9 bases, with 21 bases between the two germline ends. In germline, CDR1 is MDHEN, CDR2 SYDVKM.

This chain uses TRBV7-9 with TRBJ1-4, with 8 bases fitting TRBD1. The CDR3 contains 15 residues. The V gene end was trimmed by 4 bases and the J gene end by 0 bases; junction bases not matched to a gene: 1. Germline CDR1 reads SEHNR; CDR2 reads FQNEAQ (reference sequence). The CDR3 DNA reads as TGTGCCAGCAGCTGGGGACAGGCAACTAATGAAAAACTGTTTTTT. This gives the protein CASSWGQATNEKLFF.

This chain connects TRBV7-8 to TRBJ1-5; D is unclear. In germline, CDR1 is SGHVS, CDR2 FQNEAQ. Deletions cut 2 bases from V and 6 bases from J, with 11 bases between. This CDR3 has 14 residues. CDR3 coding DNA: TGTGCCAGCAGCTTACCGGGAAAGAGTCAGCCCCAGCATTTT. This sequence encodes CASSLPGKSQPQHF.

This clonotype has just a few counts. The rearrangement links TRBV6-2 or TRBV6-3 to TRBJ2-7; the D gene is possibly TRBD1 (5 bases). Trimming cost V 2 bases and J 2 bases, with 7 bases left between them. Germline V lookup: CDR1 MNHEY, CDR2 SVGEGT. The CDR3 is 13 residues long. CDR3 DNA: TGTGCCAGCAGTTACGGGGCTACCTACGAGCAGTACTTC. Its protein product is CASSYGATYEQYF.

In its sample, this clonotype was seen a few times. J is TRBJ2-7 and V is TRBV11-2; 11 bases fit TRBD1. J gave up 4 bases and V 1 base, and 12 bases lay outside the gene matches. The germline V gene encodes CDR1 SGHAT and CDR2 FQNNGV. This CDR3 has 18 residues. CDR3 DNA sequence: TGTGCCAGCAGCTTAGGCGCTCGGACAGGGGGCCTTCTTTACGAGCAGTACTTC. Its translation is CASSLGARTGGLLYEQYF.

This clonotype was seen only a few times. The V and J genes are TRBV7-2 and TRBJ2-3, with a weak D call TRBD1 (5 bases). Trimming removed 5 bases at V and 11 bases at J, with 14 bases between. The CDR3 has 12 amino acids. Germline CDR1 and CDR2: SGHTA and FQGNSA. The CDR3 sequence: CASSLGLVRQYF. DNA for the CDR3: TGTGCCAGCAGCCTGGGGCTAGTTCGGCAGTATTTT.

DNA of the CDR3: TGCAGTGCTATCGGACTAGCGGGTTACGAGCAGTACTTC. This gives the protein CSAIGLAGYEQYF. The chain uses TRBV20-1 and TRBJ2-7; 11 bases are shared with TRBD2. CDR3 length: 13 amino acids. Germline V gene data show CDR1 as DFQATT and CDR2 as SNEGSKA (reference sequence). The J segment lost 4 bases and the V segment lost 4 bases, leaving 3 bases of the junction unmatched.

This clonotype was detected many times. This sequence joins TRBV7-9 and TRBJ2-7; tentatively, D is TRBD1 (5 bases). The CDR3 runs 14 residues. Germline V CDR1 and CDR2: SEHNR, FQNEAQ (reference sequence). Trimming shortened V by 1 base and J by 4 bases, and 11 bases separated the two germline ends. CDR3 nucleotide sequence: TGTGCCAGCAGCTTAGTGACAGAAGATTACGAGCAGTACTTC. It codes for CASSLVTEDYEQYF.

CDR3 sequence: CASSLTTVGNTEAFF. In DNA form, the CDR3 reads TGCGCCAGCAGCCTTACAACTGTGGGGAACACTGAAGCTTTCTTT. V and J are TRBV5-1 and TRBJ1-1; no clear D. The germline gives CDR1 SGHRS, CDR2 YFSETQ. The CDR3 has 15 residues. The V and J ends lost 4 bases and 1 base respectively, with 14 bases between them.

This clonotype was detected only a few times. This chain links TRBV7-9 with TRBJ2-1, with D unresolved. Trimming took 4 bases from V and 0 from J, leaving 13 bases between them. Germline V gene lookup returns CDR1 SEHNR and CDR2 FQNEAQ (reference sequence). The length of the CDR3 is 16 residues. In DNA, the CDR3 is TGTGCCAGCAGCTCAGCTAGAATATACTCCTACAATGAGCAGTTCTTC. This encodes CASSSARIYSYNEQFF.

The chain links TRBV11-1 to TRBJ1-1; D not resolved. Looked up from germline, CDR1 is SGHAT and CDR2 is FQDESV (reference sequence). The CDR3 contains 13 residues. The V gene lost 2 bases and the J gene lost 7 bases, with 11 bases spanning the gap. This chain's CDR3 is CASSLPNHYEAFF. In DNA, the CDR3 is TGTGCCAGCAGCTTACCGAACCACTATGAAGCTTTCTTT.

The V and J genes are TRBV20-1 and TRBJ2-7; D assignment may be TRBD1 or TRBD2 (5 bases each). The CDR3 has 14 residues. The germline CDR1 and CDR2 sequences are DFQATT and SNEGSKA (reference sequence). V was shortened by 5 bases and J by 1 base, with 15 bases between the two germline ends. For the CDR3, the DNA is TGCAGTGCTGACGGGGCCCTCCCATCCTACGAGCAGTACTTC. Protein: CSADGALPSYEQYF.

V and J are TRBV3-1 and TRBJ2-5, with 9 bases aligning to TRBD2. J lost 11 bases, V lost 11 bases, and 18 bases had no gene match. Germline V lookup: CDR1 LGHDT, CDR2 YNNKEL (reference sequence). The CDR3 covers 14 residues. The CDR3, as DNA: TGTGCCGCTTCTGTTAGCGGGAGAGTCAATGAGCAGTACTTC. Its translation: CAASVSGRVNEQYF.

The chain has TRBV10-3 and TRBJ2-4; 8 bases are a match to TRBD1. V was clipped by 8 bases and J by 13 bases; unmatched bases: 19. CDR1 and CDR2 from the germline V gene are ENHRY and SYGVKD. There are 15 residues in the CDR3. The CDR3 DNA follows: TGTGCCATCGCGGACAGGGAGGTCACCTACAATGAGCAGTACTTC. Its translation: CAIADREVTYNEQYF.

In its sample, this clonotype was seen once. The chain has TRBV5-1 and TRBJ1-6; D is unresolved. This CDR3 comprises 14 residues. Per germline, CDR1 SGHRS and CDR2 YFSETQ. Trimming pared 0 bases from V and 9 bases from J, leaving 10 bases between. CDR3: CASSLEAEGSPLHF. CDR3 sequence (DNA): TGCGCCAGCAGCTTGGAAGCGGAGGGTTCACCCCTCCACTTT. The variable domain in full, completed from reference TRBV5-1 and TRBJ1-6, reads KAGVTQTPRYLIKTRGQQVTLSCSPISGHRSVSWYQQTPGQGLQFLFEYFSETQRNKGNFPGRFSGRQFSNSRSEMNVSTLELGDSALYLCASSLEAEGSPLHFGNGTRLTVT.

The CDR3 region has the DNA TGTGCCAGCAGCGATCGACTACTAGCGGGGGGGTCTACAGATACGCAGTATTTT. The encoded protein is CASSDRLLAGGSTDTQYF. The chain joins TRBV7-2 to TRBJ2-3; 13 bases fit TRBD2. There are 18 residues in the CDR3. V was clipped by 5 bases and J by 3 bases; unmatched bases: 11. Germline V gene sequence: CDR1 SGHTA, CDR2 FQGNSA.

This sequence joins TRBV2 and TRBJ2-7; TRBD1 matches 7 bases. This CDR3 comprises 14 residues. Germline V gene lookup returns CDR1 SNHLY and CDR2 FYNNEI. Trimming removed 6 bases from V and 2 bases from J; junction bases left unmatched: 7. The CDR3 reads CASRPGQFPYEQYF. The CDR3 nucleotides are TGTGCCAGCAGGCCGGGACAGTTCCCCTACGAGCAGTACTTC.